Shown below are 2 T cell receptor beta chains from a single sample sequenced in a study. Each CDR3 protein is one row after TCRdb ran MiXCR on the 5' RACE reads. Of around 30,000 distinct CDR3 sequences in the sample, 25% to 30% are singletons; the top ten hold about 2.3%. The sorted Tregs were CD4+CD25+CD127-/low cells. Specimen: tumor-infiltrating Tregs sorted from the breast tumor. The receptors stem from a female donor with breast cancer.

This clonotype was detected a few times. The chain links TRBV5-6 to TRBJ1-2; no reliable D call. Trimming took 4 bases from V and 7 from J, leaving 11 bases between them. Per germline, CDR1 SGHDT and CDR2 YYEEEE. CDR3 size: 12 residues. In DNA, the CDR3 is TGTGCCAGCAGCGCGGGCGATCTTGGCTACACCTTC. Translating gives CASSAGDLGYTF.

This clonotype showed up many times. J is TRBJ2-4 and V is TRBV9; possibly TRBD1 for D (7 bases). Germline-derived CDR1 and CDR2 are SGDLS and YYNGEE. The V end lost 0 bases, the J end lost 8 bases, and 18 bases lay between the germline ends. The CDR3 extends over 16 amino acids. The CDR3 sequence is CASSVGNGRGDDIQYF. The CDR3 DNA is TGTGCCAGCAGCGTAGGAAATGGCAGGGGGGATGACATTCAGTACTTC.